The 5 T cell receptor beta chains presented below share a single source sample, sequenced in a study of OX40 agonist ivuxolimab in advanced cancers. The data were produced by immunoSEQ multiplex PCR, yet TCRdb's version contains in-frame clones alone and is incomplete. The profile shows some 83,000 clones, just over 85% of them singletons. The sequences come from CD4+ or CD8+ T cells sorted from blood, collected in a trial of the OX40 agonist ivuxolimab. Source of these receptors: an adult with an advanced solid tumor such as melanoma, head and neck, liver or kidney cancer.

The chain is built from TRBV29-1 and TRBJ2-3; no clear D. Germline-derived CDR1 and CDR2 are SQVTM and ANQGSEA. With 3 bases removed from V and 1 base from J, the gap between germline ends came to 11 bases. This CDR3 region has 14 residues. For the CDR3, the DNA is TGCAGCGTTGAGGGCGGCCTGGGCACAGATACGCAGTATTTT. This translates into CSVEGGLGTDTQYF.

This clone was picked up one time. The CDR3 sequence is CAISVSPGLGGADTQYF. In nucleotides, the CDR3 is TGTGCCATCAGTGTCTCCCCGGGACTAGGTGGGGCAGATACGCAGTATTTT. The V call is TRBV10-3, the J call TRBJ2-3, with 8 nucleotides matching TRBD2. The CDR3 sequence is 17 residues long. V dropped 4 bases and J dropped 4; count of bases not matched to a gene: 13. Germline assignment: CDR1 ENHRY and CDR2 SYGVKD.

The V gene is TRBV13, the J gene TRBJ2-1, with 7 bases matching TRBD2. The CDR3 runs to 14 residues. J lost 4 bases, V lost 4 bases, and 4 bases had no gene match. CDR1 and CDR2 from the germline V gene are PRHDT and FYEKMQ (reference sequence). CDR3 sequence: CASSSRTSYNEQFF. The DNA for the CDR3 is TGTGCCAGCAGCTCTAGGACTAGTTACAATGAGCAGTTCTTC.

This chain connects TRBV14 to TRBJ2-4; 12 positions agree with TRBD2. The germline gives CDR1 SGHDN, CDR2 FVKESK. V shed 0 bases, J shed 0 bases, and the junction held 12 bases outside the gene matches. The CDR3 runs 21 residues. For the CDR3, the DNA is TGTGCCAGCAGCCAAGAATCCCGGACTAGCGGGGTTACATCAGCCAAAAACATTCAGTACTTC. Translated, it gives CASSQESRTSGVTSAKNIQYF.

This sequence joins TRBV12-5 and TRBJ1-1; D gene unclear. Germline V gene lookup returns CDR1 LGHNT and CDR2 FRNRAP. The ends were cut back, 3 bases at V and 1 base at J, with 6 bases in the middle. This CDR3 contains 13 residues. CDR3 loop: CASGFIQNTEAFF. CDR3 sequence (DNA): TGTGCTAGTGGTTTTATCCAGAACACTGAAGCTTTCTTT.